The 27 T cell receptor beta chains in this list originate from one sample, sequenced in a study of blood T cell repertoires in COVID-19. Repertoires were generated with immunoSEQ multiplex PCR, while TCRdb's copy carries only in-frame clones and drops some. The sample shows 150,000 to 200,000 clones, about 77% of them seen only once. The sequencing input was PBMCs or T cells enriched from blood (not recorded which). Every receptor here comes from a woman aged 45 to 65 with acute COVID-19.

This clone showed up just a few times. This chain links TRBV7-6 with TRBJ2-1, with TRBD2 matching over 7 bases. The germline V gene has CDR1 SGHVS and CDR2 FNYEAQ. Germline trimming cut 1 base from V and 3 bases from J; bases unmatched to any gene: 3. This CDR3 region has 15 residues. CDR3 in DNA: TGTGCCAGCAGCTTAGGGGGGGGTCTCTACAATGAGCAGTTCTTC. This translates into CASSLGGGLYNEQFF. Combining the CDR3 with reference TRBV7-6 and TRBJ2-1 gives the whole variable domain GAGVSQSPRYKVTKRGQDVALRCDPISGHVSLYWYRQALGQGPEFLTYFNYEAQQDKSGLPNDRFSAERPEGSISTLTIQRTEQRDSAMYRCASSLGGGLYNEQFFGPGTRLTVL.

The CDR3 region is CASSRNTGDGYTF. The CDR3 DNA sequence: TGTGCCAGCAGTCGAAATACAGGGGATGGCTACACCTTC. V is TRBV5-4 and J is TRBJ1-2; TRBD1 agrees at 7 bases. Germline lookup yields CDR1 SGHNT and CDR2 YYREEE (reference sequence). J lost 6 bases, V lost 5 bases, and 7 bases had no gene match. The CDR3 runs 13 residues.

This chain joins TRBV6-2 or TRBV6-3 and TRBJ2-3, with TRBD2 identical over 8 bases. V lost 4 bases, J lost 0 bases, and 6 bases stayed unmatched. This CDR3 is 16 amino acids long. CDR1 MNHEY and CDR2 SVGEGT come from the germline V gene. CDR3 nucleotide sequence: TGTGCCAGCAGTTTAGAGGCTAGCGGGAGCACAGATACGCAGTATTTT. Amino acids: CASSLEASGSTDTQYF.

The chain carries TRBV11-1 and TRBJ1-1; tentative D call: TRBD1 (5 bases). The CDR3 totals 13 residues. The germline gives CDR1 SGHAT, CDR2 FQDESV (reference sequence). Trimming stripped 2 bases from V and 5 bases from J, with 9 bases between. The CDR3 DNA reads TGTGCCAGCAGCTTAAAAGCAGGGACTGAAGCTTTCTTT. Translation: CASSLKAGTEAFF.

The CDR3 nucleotides are TGTGCCAGCAGCTTAGCTAGCGGGGGGCTCACCGGGGAGCTGTTTTTT. Translating it yields CASSLASGGLTGELFF. The chain has TRBV11-2 and TRBJ2-2; 11 bases are shared with TRBD2. The length of the CDR3 is 16 residues. Unmatched junction bases numbered 2, after V lost 1 base and J lost 4 bases. In germline, CDR1 is SGHAT, CDR2 FQNNGV.

This chain connects TRBV6-5 to TRBJ2-7; TRBD1 matches 9 bases. J lost 1 base, V lost 6 bases, and 4 bases had no gene match. The CDR3 consists of 14 residues. Germline V gene sequence: CDR1 MNHEY, CDR2 SVGAGI. CDR3 in amino acids: CASRVDRGSYEQYV. DNA for the CDR3: TGTGCCAGCAGGGTCGACAGGGGGTCCTACGAGCAGTACGTC.

J is TRBJ1-1 and V is TRBV30; D call uncertain. Germline lookup yields CDR1 GTSNPN and CDR2 SVGIG (reference sequence). The CDR3 contains 11 residues. V gave up 3 bases and J gave up 3 bases, with 5 bases separating them. CDR3 coding DNA: TGTGCCTGGAGCGCGTACACTGAAGCTTTCTTT. Amino acids: CAWSAYTEAFF.

The V call is TRBV24-1, the J call TRBJ1-5; 9 nucleotides agree with TRBD1. V lost 2 bases to trimming and J lost 5 bases; unmatched junction nucleotides: 3. CDR1 and CDR2 (germline): KGHDR, SFDVKD. CDR3 length: 15 amino acids. The CDR3 region has the DNA TGTGCCACCAGTGATTCCCGGACAGGGGATCAGCCCCAGCATTTT. Protein: CATSDSRTGDQPQHF.

V and J are TRBV7-2 and TRBJ1-2, with 9 bases aligning to TRBD1. V lost 5 bases to trimming and J lost 4 bases; unmatched junction nucleotides: 5. The germline CDR1 and CDR2 sequences are SGHTA and FQGNSA. CDR3 size: 14 residues. CDR3 nucleotide sequence: TGTGCCAGCAGCCAGGGACAGGGAGCCTATGGCTACACCTTC. Its translation: CASSQGQGAYGYTF.

V gene TRBV29-1 combines with J gene TRBJ1-2, with 9 nucleotides matching TRBD1. The CDR3 has 13 residues. Germline CDR1 is SQVTM and CDR2 is ANQGSEA. J was trimmed by 6 bases and V by 4 bases; bases with no gene match: 6. The CDR3 region is CSVAPGQGHGYTF. For the CDR3, the DNA is TGCAGCGTTGCTCCAGGACAGGGGCATGGCTACACCTTC. Looking up the rest from reference TRBV29-1 and TRBJ1-2 gives the full variable domain: SAVISQKPSRDICQRGTSLTIQCQVDSQVTMMFWYRQQPGQSLTLIATANQGSEATYESGFVIDKFPISRPNLTFSTLTVSNMSPEDSSIYLCSVAPGQGHGYTFGSGTRLTVV.

The chain has TRBV3-1 (or the pseudogene TRBV3-2) and TRBJ2-1; D is unclear. V was cut by 2 bases and J by 4 bases, with 18 bases left in between. In germline, CDR1 is LGHDT, CDR2 YNNKEL (reference sequence). This CDR3 is built from 17 residues. The CDR3: CASSQHHASSRYNEQFF. In nucleotides, the CDR3 is TGTGCCAGCAGCCAACATCACGCGTCGTCGAGGTACAATGAGCAGTTCTTC.

This clone has a single count. This chain joins TRBV7-9 and TRBJ1-1; unclear D gene. Trimming left V 7 bases short and J 1 base short, with 10 bases between. CDR1 is SEHNR and CDR2 is FQNEAQ in the germline V gene (reference sequence). The CDR3 spans 13 residues. The CDR3 coding sequence is TGTGCCAGCATGAGACTTTCGAACACTGAAGCTTTCTTT. Translation: CASMRLSNTEAFF.

The V call is TRBV28, the J call TRBJ2-1; D might be TRBD1 (6 bases). V was clipped by 4 bases and J by 7 bases, with 17 bases between them. The V gene's germline CDR1 is MDHEN and CDR2 SYDVKM. CDR3 length: 15 residues. Here the CDR3 reads CASSSHRALGNEQFF. CDR3 nucleotides: TGTGCCAGCAGTTCCCACAGGGCTCTGGGAAATGAGCAGTTCTTC.

This chain connects TRBV7-9 to TRBJ2-5, with TRBD1 matching over 7 bases. Trimming cost V 5 bases and J 4 bases; bases outside gene matches: 10. The CDR3 consists of 15 residues. Germline-derived CDR1 and CDR2 are SEHNR and FQNEAQ (reference sequence). The CDR3 bases are TGTGCCAGCAGCCGAGGGGACAGAGAACGAGAGACCCAGTACTTC. Residues: CASSRGDRERETQYF.

A note on this clone: Germline and junction disagree at one end, which may indicate a read error. The same CDR3 is also encoded by other DNA sequences in this sample. The CDR3 spells CASSSFMGLGQETQYF. The CDR3 nucleotides are TGTGCTAGCAGCTCCTTTATGGGGCTGGGCCAAGAGACCCAGTACTTC. The chain recombines TRBV7-2 with TRBJ2-5; TRBD1 is a possible D gene (5 bases). In germline, CDR1 is SGHTA, CDR2 FQGNSA. The CDR3 contains 16 residues.

The chain recombines TRBV9 with TRBJ2-3; the D gene is possibly TRBD2 (7 bases). CDR1 and CDR2 (germline): SGDLS, YYNGEE. The CDR3 is made up of 16 amino acids. V lost 0 bases to trimming and J lost 1 base, with 12 bases between them. CDR3 nucleotide sequence: TGTGCCAGCAGCGTAGAAGTAGGGGGGGGCACAGATACGCAGTATTTT. This translates into CASSVEVGGGTDTQYF.

The V and J genes are TRBV10-2 and TRBJ1-5; D gene unclear. V was shortened by 8 bases and J by 3 bases, with 14 bases between the two germline ends. The CDR3 is 14 amino acids. Germline V gives CDR1 WSHSY, CDR2 SAAADI. The CDR3 DNA follows: TGCGCCAGCGGGGAGTGGGGAGTCAATCAGCCCCAGCATTTT. It encodes CASGEWGVNQPQHF.

The rearrangement links TRBV6-5 to TRBJ1-2; D possibly corresponds to TRBD1 (6 bases). Deletions cut 6 bases from V and 4 bases from J, with 12 bases between. Germline CDR1 MNHEY, CDR2 SVGAGI. The CDR3 runs to 13 residues. CDR3 protein: CASSSGQSYGYTF. The DNA for the CDR3 is TGTGCCAGCAGCTCCGGACAGTCCTATGGCTACACCTTC.

The chain uses TRBV18 and TRBJ1-2; 8 bases are shared with TRBD1. Germline V gene lookup returns CDR1 KGHSH and CDR2 LQKENI. After removal of 3 bases from V and 6 bases from J, the junction contained 12 bases not matched to a gene. The CDR3 totals 16 residues. In DNA form, the CDR3 reads TGTGCCAGCTCACCTCAGGACAGGGTTTCATTTGATGGCTACACCTTC. Amino acid sequence: CASSPQDRVSFDGYTF. Full variable domain (outside the CDR3, taken from reference TRBV18 and TRBJ1-2): NAGVMQNPRHLVRRRGQEARLRCSPMKGHSHVYWYRQLPEEGLKFMVYLQKENIIDESGMPKERFSAEFPKEGPSILRIQQVVRGDSAAYFCASSPQDRVSFDGYTFGSGTRLTVV.

This clone appeared a few times. Written as DNA, the CDR3 is TGTGCCAGCAGACTACAGGGGGCTAGCTATGGCTACACCTTC. Protein sequence: CASRLQGASYGYTF. The rearrangement uses TRBV6-5 and TRBJ1-2; 9 bases match TRBD1. This CDR3 has 14 amino acids. Germline CDR1 and CDR2: MNHEY and SVGAGI. Trimming removed 6 bases from V and 4 bases from J; junction bases left unmatched: 6.

This chain uses TRBV4-3 with TRBJ1-2; 7 nucleotides line up with TRBD1. Germline trimming cut 4 bases from V and 0 bases from J; bases unmatched to any gene: 5. The CDR3 runs 15 residues. The germline V gene encodes CDR1 LGHNA and CDR2 YSLEER. The CDR3 bases are TGCGCCAGCAGCCGAGAAAGGGGGCCTAACTATGGCTACACCTTC. It specifies CASSRERGPNYGYTF.

The J gene is TRBJ2-1, the V gene TRBV6-5; TRBD1 is a possible D gene (6 bases). Germline V gene data show CDR1 as MNHEY and CDR2 as SVGAGI. The length of the CDR3 is 15 residues. V dropped 8 bases and J dropped 1 base, with 15 bases sitting between them. This chain's CDR3 is CASQKPGVSYNEQFF. CDR3 nucleotides: TGTGCCAGCCAAAAACCAGGGGTGTCCTACAATGAGCAGTTCTTC.

The rearrangement joins TRBV29-1 to TRBJ2-3; TRBD1 might be the D (7 bases). This CDR3 is 15 amino acids long. Germline CDR1 SQVTM, CDR2 ANQGSEA. V shed 6 bases and J shed 8 bases, with 24 bases lying between them. The CDR3 spells CSVQGGTNPAGTQYF. The CDR3 DNA reads as TGCAGCGTCCAGGGGGGCACTAACCCTGCGGGTACGCAGTATTTT.

This clone was seen once. The V call is TRBV4-1, the J call TRBJ1-2, with D possibly TRBD1 on 6 matching bases. Germline assignment: CDR1 MGHRA and CDR2 YSYEKL. CDR3 length: 14 residues. V lost 0 bases and J 2 bases, leaving 7 bases between the germline ends. CDR3 in DNA: TGCGCCAGCAGCCAAGACCAGGGGAACTATGGCTACACCTTC. Its protein is CASSQDQGNYGYTF.

V is TRBV10-1 and J is TRBJ1-2; TRBD1 aligns across 7 bases. The V segment lost 3 bases and the J segment 2 bases; nucleotides outside the gene matches: 6. The CDR3 covers 15 residues. Germline V gene data show CDR1 as WNHNN and CDR2 as SYGVQD (reference sequence). CDR3 residues: CASSETGASNYGYTF. DNA for the CDR3: TGCGCCAGCAGTGAAACAGGGGCGTCCAACTATGGCTACACCTTC.

V and J are TRBV6-1 and TRBJ1-1; 10 bases line up with TRBD1. After removal of 5 bases from V and 5 bases from J, the junction contained 8 bases not matched to a gene. CDR3 length: 15 residues. CDR1 and CDR2 from the germline V gene are MNHNS and SASEGT. The DNA for the CDR3 is TGTGCCAGCAGTAACGGACAGGGGGTTGGTACTGAAGCTTTCTTT. Amino acids: CASSNGQGVGTEAFF.

V is TRBV2 and J is TRBJ1-6; 8 positions match TRBD1. This CDR3 comprises 15 residues. CDR1 and CDR2 from the germline V gene are SNHLY and FYNNEI. The trim removed 0 bases at V and 10 bases at J, leaving 5 bases unmatched. CDR3 bases: TGTGCCAGCAGTGAAGCAGATTACAGGGGGTCACCCCTCCACTTT. Protein sequence: CASSEADYRGSPLHF.